The rows below give T cell receptor beta chains drawn from one sample of a study of T cell responses to AZD1222 COVID-19 vaccine. Generated by immunoSEQ multiplex PCR, the TCRdb table keeps only in-frame clones and is missing some. The table includes around 140,000 clones, 75% to 85% detected once. Specimen: peripheral blood, collected 28 days after the second dose of the MenACWY control vaccine. The receptors derive from an adult who received the MenACWY meningococcal vaccine as a control. Each CDR3 is given with its conserved first and last residue. The D gene is left open where the match is weak. Some rows have no size entry. The others give once, few or many, or a class for an expanded clone.

D gene,clone size,V gene,J gene,CDR3 DNA,CDR3 protein
TRBD2,.,TRBV24-1,TRBJ2-4,TGTGCCACCAGTGACCAAAGGAGCGGGGGGGCCTCCCCTCAGTACTTC,CATSDQRSGGASPQYF
.,.,TRBV18,TRBJ1-6,TGTGCCAGCTCACCACTCGGGGCAGTCGATTCACCCCTCCACTTT,CASSPLGAVDSPLHF
TRBD2,.,TRBV14,TRBJ2-7,TGTGCCAGCAGCCCGCGGGCTAGCGGGGTTTTTTCCGAGCAGTACTTC,CASSPRASGVFSEQYF
.,.,TRBV27,TRBJ1-5,TGTGCCAGCAGGGAACTCGGGACTTCGAATCAGCCCCAGCATTTT,CASRELGTSNQPQHF
.,.,TRBV5-4,TRBJ1-2,TGTGCCAGCAGCTCCCCATCGGGGGGGGGCTATGGCTACACCTTC,CASSSPSGGGYGYTF
TRBD1,.,TRBV11-3,TRBJ2-7,TGTGCCAGCAGCTCAGGACAGGAGATCTACGAGCAGTACTTC,CASSSGQEIYEQYF
.,.,TRBV11-3,TRBJ2-1,TGTGCCAGCAGCCAGGGGCGGGGGAGGTACAATGAGCAGTTCTTC,CASSQGRGRYNEQFF
.,.,TRBV6-5,TRBJ1-1,TGTGCCAGCAGTTATGGAAAAAACACTGAAGCTTTCTTT,CASSYGKNTEAFF
TRBD2,.,TRBV18,TRBJ2-5,TGTGCCAGCTCACCACCTTCGAGCGGGGGGGAGACCCAGTACTTC,CASSPPSSGGETQYF
.,once,TRBV12-5,TRBJ1-1,TGTGCTAGTGGTACGGGACAACCGAACACTGAAGCTTTCTTT,CASGTGQPNTEAFF
TRBD2,.,TRBV6-5,TRBJ2-3,TGTGCCAGCAGTTACCCCTTAGCGGGGGGCACAGATACGCAGTATTTT,CASSYPLAGGTDTQYF
.,.,TRBV5-1,TRBJ1-1,TGCGCCAGCAGCTTGGGAGGGGTAGCCACTGAAGCTTTCTTT,CASSLGGVATEAFF
TRBD2,.,TRBV19,TRBJ2-7,TGTGCCAGTCAGACTAGCGGGGCCTACGAGCAGTACTTC,CASQTSGAYEQYF
.,.,TRBV28,TRBJ1-1,TGTGCCAGCAGTTTTACTTACAGGGAGAACACTGAAGCTTTCTTT,CASSFTYRENTEAFF
.,.,TRBV21-1,TRBJ1-5,TGTGCCAGCAGCAACAGCGGCGTTACTTATAGCAATCAGCCCCAGCATTTT,CASSNSGVTYSNQPQHF
.,.,TRBV2,TRBJ1-1,TGTGCCAGCAGTGAAGATCGATCAGGGAGGACTGAAGCTTTCTTT,CASSEDRSGRTEAFF
.,.,TRBV7-9,TRBJ1-2,TGTGCCAGCAGCCCTCAGGGATACTATGGCTACACCTTC,CASSPQGYYGYTF
.,.,TRBV11-3,TRBJ2-7,TGTGCCAGCAGCTTTGACAGCTCCTACGAGCAGTACTTC,CASSFDSSYEQYF
TRBD1,.,TRBV11-2,TRBJ1-1,TGTGCCAGCAGCTTACGGGACAGGGTCCGAGGTGAAGCTTTCTTT,CASSLRDRVRGEAFF
.,once,TRBV4-2,TRBJ1-5,TGTGCCAGCAGCCCTTGGGCAGGGGACCGGGGCCAGCCCCAGCATTTT,CASSPWAGDRGQPQHF
TRBD1,once,TRBV3-1/TRBV3-2,TRBJ1-6,TGTGCCAGCAGCCCGAAACAGGGGGGGACCCTCCACTTT,CASSPKQGGTLHF
TRBD1,.,TRBV6-1,TRBJ1-5,TGTGTCAGCAGTGAACGGTCAGGGGGCGGTAATCAGCCCCAGCATTTT,CVSSERSGGGNQPQHF
TRBD1,.,TRBV5-4,TRBJ1-6,TGTGCCAGCAGCGGCTTCGGGACAGAAAATTCACCCCTCCACTTT,CASSGFGTENSPLHF
.,.,TRBV4-3,TRBJ2-7,TGCGCCAGCAGCCAAGATTCTCACAGCGAGTCCTACGAGCAGTACTTC,CASSQDSHSESYEQYF
TRBD2,.,TRBV6-1,TRBJ2-2,TGTGCCAGCAGTGACGCGGTAGCGGGGGCCACGAACACCGGGGAGCTGTTTTTT,CASSDAVAGATNTGELFF
.,once,TRBV2,TRBJ1-5,TGTGCCAGCGTCCGGGGCAGGGGAAATCAGCCCCAGCATTTT,CASVRGRGNQPQHF
.,.,TRBV24-1,TRBJ2-3,TGTGCCACCGTGGGAGGACAGGACGGATACACAGATACGCAGTATTTT,CATVGGQDGYTDTQYF
.,.,TRBV7-7,TRBJ1-5,TGTGCTAGCAGCTTAGCTAACCGGGAGAGAGATCAGCCCCAGCATTTT,CASSLANRERDQPQHF
.,.,TRBV3-1/TRBV3-2,TRBJ2-7,TGTGCCAGCAGCCGTCGCGGGACTCCCGACTACGAGCAGTACTTC,CASSRRGTPDYEQYF
TRBD1,.,TRBV19,TRBJ1-2,TGTGCCAGTAGTATACGGGACAGGGGTTCAGGTGGCTACACCTTC,CASSIRDRGSGGYTF
.,.,TRBV21-1,TRBJ1-2,TGTGCCAGCATCCAGAAGAAGGGTCGTCCGAACTATGGCTACACCTTC,CASIQKKGRPNYGYTF
TRBD1,.,TRBV25-1,TRBJ2-1,TGTGCCAGTAGGACAGGCGCCTACAATGAGCAGTTCTTC,CASRTGAYNEQFF
.,.,TRBV30,TRBJ2-6,TGTGCCTGGAGTCCGGGACACTCCGCCTCTGGGGCCAACGTCCTGACTTTC,CAWSPGHSASGANVLTF
TRBD2,.,TRBV6-2/TRBV6-3,TRBJ2-1,TGTGCCAGCAGTCAAGCGGGAGTGGTCAATGAGCAGTTCTTC,CASSQAGVVNEQFF
TRBD2,few,TRBV19,TRBJ2-3,TGTGCCAGTAAGGGACTAGCGGGAGGGGGTACGCAGTATTTT,CASKGLAGGGTQYF
.,few,TRBV11-3,TRBJ2-2,TGTGCCAGCAGTTTATCCGGGACCTCCTCCGAGGAGCTGTTTTTT,CASSLSGTSSEELFF